These T cell receptor beta chains were read from a single sample in a study of vaccination and CD4 T cells after COVID-19. MiXCR was run by TCRdb on the PCR reads, yielding one entry per CDR3 protein. The sample lists roughly 7,800 distinct CDR3 sequences; 38% were seen once. No antigen has been identified for these receptors. The sequenced material came from CD4+ T cells from blood, cultured in vitro. These receptors all come from a human donor in good health. Each CDR3 is given with its conserved first and last residue. The D gene is left open where the match is weak. A clone size is listed for some rows: how often the clone was seen (once, few, many), or a class if it is expanded.

>TRBJ2-7|few|TRBV12-3/TRBV12-4|TRBD2
TGTGCCAGCAGTTTGACTAGCGGGAGGGCCTACGAGCAGTACTTC
CASSLTSGRAYEQYF
>TRBJ2-2|.|TRBV6-2/TRBV6-3|TRBD2
TGTGCCAGCAGTTACGACGGGAGGGCCGGCGGGGAGCTGTTTTTT
CASSYDGRAGGELFF
>TRBJ1-5|.|TRBV25-1|.
TGTGCCAGCAGTGATGGAGCCAATCAGCCCCAGCATTTT
CASSDGANQPQHF
>TRBJ1-1|.|TRBV12-3/TRBV12-4|.
TGTGCCAGCACCCCTTCCTCCCGGACTGAAGCTTTCTTT
CASTPSSRTEAFF
>TRBJ1-2|.|TRBV5-8|.
TGTGCCAGCAGCTTAACGACTAACTATGGCTACACCTTC
CASSLTTNYGYTF
>TRBJ2-1|.|TRBV19|TRBD2
TGTGCCAGTAGTATGGACCATAGCGGGAAGGCGTTCTTC
CASSMDHSGKAFF
>TRBJ2-1|.|TRBV6-4|TRBD2
TGTGCCAGCAGTGAAGGAGTGGGAGGGCCTTACAATGAGCAGTTCTTC
CASSEGVGGPYNEQFF
>TRBJ2-2|few|TRBV7-3|.
TGTGCCAGCAGCTTAGCTGCCACCGGGGAGCTGTTTTTT
CASSLAATGELFF
>TRBJ2-2|.|TRBV19|.
TGTGCCAGTAGTAAACGGGGTTCCACCGGGGAGCTGTTTTTT
CASSKRGSTGELFF
>TRBJ1-2|.|TRBV6-2/TRBV6-3|TRBD1
TGTGCCAGCAGTTACAGGGGGCTTAACTATGGCTACACCTTC
CASSYRGLNYGYTF
>TRBJ1-2|.|TRBV12-3/TRBV12-4|.
TGTGCCAGCAGTCCATCGGACGGATATGGCTACACCTTC
CASSPSDGYGYTF
>TRBJ1-5|.|TRBV28|.
TGTGCCAGCAGTGGGGACCTTCGAGGGACGGGCAATCAGCCCCAGCATTTT
CASSGDLRGTGNQPQHF
>TRBJ1-5|.|TRBV28|.
TGTGCCAGCAGTTTCAACATAGATCGGCCCCAGCATTTT
CASSFNIDRPQHF
>TRBJ2-1|once|TRBV7-8|TRBD2
TGTGCCAGCAGCTTAGGGACTAGCCGCTCCTACAATGAGCAGTTCTTC
CASSLGTSRSYNEQFF
>TRBJ2-1|.|TRBV11-2|TRBD1
TGTGCCAGCAGCGAACAGGGGTTCGGGAATGAGCAGTTCTTC
CASSEQGFGNEQFF
>TRBJ2-3|.|TRBV29-1|TRBD2
TGCAGCGTTGATTTTCCTAGCGGACCCGATACGCAGTATTTT
CSVDFPSGPDTQYF
>TRBJ1-5|.|TRBV6-2/TRBV6-3|TRBD1
TGTGCCAGCACCCTAGACAGGGGATATCAGCCCCAGCATTTT
CASTLDRGYQPQHF
>TRBJ1-5|.|TRBV28|TRBD1
TGTGCCAGCAGTTTAAGGGGGACAGGGATACAGCCCCAGCATTTT
CASSLRGTGIQPQHF
>TRBJ2-7|.|TRBV14|.
TGTGCCAGCAGCCAAGATTTGATTGCGGGACCGCCCTACGAGCAGTACTTC
CASSQDLIAGPPYEQYF
>TRBJ1-2|.|TRBV19|TRBD1
TGTGCCAGTAGGGTACCGGGACAGGGGTTTACGGGCTACACCTTC
CASRVPGQGFTGYTF
>TRBJ1-1|.|TRBV6-1|.
TGTGCCAGCAGCCGCTGGGGAACTGAAGCTTTCTTT
CASSRWGTEAFF
>TRBJ2-6|.|TRBV4-3|.
TGCGCCAGCAGCCAGGACTCTGGGGCCAACGTCCTGACTTTC
CASSQDSGANVLTF
>TRBJ2-7|few|TRBV7-3|TRBD2
TGTGCCAGCAGCTTGGGACTAGCTGGCTACGAGCAGTACTTC
CASSLGLAGYEQYF
>TRBJ1-1|.|TRBV20-1|.
TGCAGTGCTGAGGGGGGCGTGGTCTTT
CSAEGGVVF
>TRBJ2-7|.|TRBV6-5|.
TGTGCCAGCAGTTACCGGGGGAGGGTGGTGGACAGGGACTACGAGCAGTACTTC
CASSYRGRVVDRDYEQYF
>TRBJ2-3|few|TRBV7-2|.
TGTGCCAGCAGCCCCGGACCCTTTAGCACAGATACGCAGTATTTT
CASSPGPFSTDTQYF
>TRBJ1-5|.|TRBV30|.
TGTGCCTGGGCCGGGACACCGTCTAGCAATCAGCCCCAGCATTTT
CAWAGTPSSNQPQHF
>TRBJ1-1|.|TRBV6-5|.
TGTGCCAGCAGTTACCGGGTTGGCTTGACTGAAGCTTTCTTT
CASSYRVGLTEAFF
>TRBJ1-1|.|TRBV29-1|.
TGCAGCGTTGAAGATATTTCCGGGACAAAGAACACTGAAGCTTTCTTT
CSVEDISGTKNTEAFF
>TRBJ1-1|.|TRBV20-1|TRBD1
TGCAGTGCTACCCCCCACAGGGGGAACACTGAAGCTTTCTTT
CSATPHRGNTEAFF
>TRBJ1-2|.|TRBV6-5|.
TGTGCCAGCAGTTACTTAACCAGGGGTGGGGGCTACACCTTC
CASSYLTRGGGYTF
>TRBJ2-7|.|TRBV12-3/TRBV12-4|.
TGTGCCAGCAGCTCCTGGAGTGCCCTCTACGAGCAGTACTTC
CASSSWSALYEQYF
>TRBJ2-5|.|TRBV7-9|TRBD1
TGTGCCAGCAGCCTAGACAGGGAAGAGACCCAGTACTTC
CASSLDREETQYF
>TRBJ1-6|.|TRBV2|.
TGTGCCAGCACTGGCTGGGGGATGTTGAATTCACCCCTCCACTTT
CASTGWGMLNSPLHF
>TRBJ1-1|few|TRBV6-5|.
TGTGCCAGCAGTTACCCGGGGATGGGGTTCCCTGAAGCTTTCTTT
CASSYPGMGFPEAFF
>TRBJ1-5|.|TRBV30|.
TGTGCCTGGACGAGGGGGAATCAGCCCCAGCATTTT
CAWTRGNQPQHF